These 25 T cell receptor beta chains were all obtained from the same sample, sequenced in a study of T-cell reconstitution after alpha-beta-depleted transplantation in children. A library of TCRbeta sequences, prepared with unique molecular identifiers, was generated. Via MiXCR, TCRdb re-called the PCR reads, giving one row per CDR3 protein. The table includes about 500,000 distinct CDR3 sequences, approximately 32% detected once. This specimen was PBMCs from the stem cell graft donor, taken from the stem cell graft. These receptors were taken from a human donor who donated a stem cell graft to a child with aplastic anemia.

The CDR3 DNA is TGCGCCAGCAGCCAATTCGGGACTAGCGGTCCCTACGAGCAGTACTTC. The encoded protein is CASSQFGTSGPYEQYF. V usage is TRBV5-1 and J usage is TRBJ2-7, with 11 bases lining up with TRBD2. The germline V gene encodes CDR1 SGHRS and CDR2 YFSETQ. The CDR3 loop spans 16 amino acids. V was clipped by 4 bases and J by 2 bases; unmatched bases: 8.

This clonotype was counted a few times. The chain links TRBV20-1 to TRBJ2-4, with TRBD2 identical over 10 bases. Germline values: CDR1 DFQATT, CDR2 SNEGSKA (reference sequence). Trimming at V came to 3 bases and at J to 0 bases, leaving 23 bases not matched to a gene. This CDR3 is built from 22 residues. CDR3 bases: TGCAGTGCTAGCGTGAATTTAGCGGGAGGTCAAAGAGCCGCTTTAGCCAAAAACATTCAGTACTTC. The encoded protein is CSASVNLAGGQRAALAKNIQYF.

The table lists this clonotype with a few counts. The rearrangement links TRBV7-2 to TRBJ2-1, with 9 positions matching TRBD1. The V and J ends lost 2 bases and 8 bases, in that order; junction bases with no gene match: 7. The length of the CDR3 is 15 residues. CDR1 is SGHTA and CDR2 is FQGNSA in the germline V gene. The CDR3 loop reads CASSLLHTGGDEQFF. In DNA form, the CDR3 reads TGTGCCAGCAGCTTACTTCACACAGGGGGCGATGAGCAGTTCTTC. Full variable domain (outside the CDR3, taken from reference TRBV7-2 and TRBJ2-1): GAGVSQSPSNKVTEKGKDVELRCDPISGHTALYWYRQSLGQGLEFLIYFQGNSAPDKSGLPSDRFSAERTGGSVSTLTIQRTQQEDSAVYLCASSLLHTGGDEQFFGPGTRLTVL.

In its sample, this clonotype was seen a few times. The chain links TRBV19 to TRBJ1-3, with D possibly TRBD1 on 5 matching bases. There are 13 residues in the CDR3. Trimming cost V 4 bases and J 15 bases, with 19 bases left between them. Germline loops: CDR1 LNHDA, CDR2 SQIVND (reference sequence). CDR3 amino acids: CASSTTGVRAKYF. Here the CDR3 DNA reads TGTGCCAGTAGTACGACCGGGGTCAGGGCCAAATATTTT.

This chain connects TRBV19 to TRBJ1-5; 7 positions agree with TRBD1. The CDR3 consists of 13 residues. Germline values: CDR1 LNHDA, CDR2 SQIVND (reference sequence). V was clipped by 10 bases and J by 2 bases; unmatched bases: 5. CDR3 amino acids: CATRTGGNQPQHF. Here the CDR3 DNA reads TGTGCCACCAGAACAGGGGGCAATCAGCCCCAGCATTTT.

The J gene is TRBJ1-1, the V gene TRBV5-1, with unresolved D. The CDR3 runs 15 residues. V lost 4 bases to trimming and J lost 1 base, with 14 bases between them. Germline V gives CDR1 SGHRS, CDR2 YFSETQ. The CDR3 protein is CASSTYGVGNTEAFF. DNA for the CDR3: TGCGCCAGCAGCACGTACGGGGTAGGGAACACTGAAGCTTTCTTT.

A few counts support this clonotype. The rearrangement uses TRBV24-1 and TRBJ2-2, with 9 bases matching TRBD2. Trimming cost V 3 bases and J 9 bases; bases outside gene matches: 7. The CDR3 consists of 15 residues. Germline CDR1 is KGHDR and CDR2 is SFDVKD. The CDR3: CATSDPGLADRELFF. The CDR3, as DNA: TGTGCCACCAGTGATCCGGGACTAGCAGACAGGGAGCTGTTTTTT.

This clonotype was counted a few times. The chain recombines TRBV20-1 with TRBJ2-1; D is uncertain. Germline-derived CDR1 and CDR2 are DFQATT and SNEGSKA (reference sequence). The CDR3 contains 11 residues. The V gene lost 6 bases and the J gene lost 6 bases, with 9 bases spanning the gap. Here the CDR3 reads CSAALSNEQFF. CDR3 nucleotides: TGCAGTGCCGCTCTAAGCAATGAGCAGTTCTTC.

The gene calls are TRBV6-1 and TRBJ2-3; 7 bases fit TRBD2. The V gene's germline CDR1 is MNHNS and CDR2 SASEGT. The CDR3 is 16 amino acids. The V and J ends lost 6 bases and 2 bases, in that order; junction bases with no gene match: 11. The CDR3 region has the DNA TGTGCCAGCAGGGGGAGCGGGACTCTTCACACAGATACGCAGTATTTT. This codes for CASRGSGTLHTDTQYF.

This clonotype was found a few times. The rearrangement links TRBV6-5 to TRBJ1-1, with TRBD1 matching 7 bases. Germline loops: CDR1 MNHEY, CDR2 SVGAGI. The CDR3 consists of 13 residues. V shed 0 bases and J 11 bases; nucleotides not matched to a gene: 6. The CDR3 sequence: CASSYSGTANAFF. The DNA of the CDR3 is TGTGCCAGCAGTTACTCGGGGACAGCCAATGCTTTCTTT.

This clonotype has only a few counts. This chain connects TRBV7-8 to TRBJ2-3, with 8 bases lining up with TRBD2. The germline gives CDR1 SGHVS, CDR2 FQNEAQ. This CDR3 has 13 residues. With 5 bases clipped from V and 4 bases from J, the junction kept 2 bases outside the gene matches. The CDR3: CASSRTSPDTQYF. CDR3 DNA sequence: TGTGCCAGCAGCCGGACTAGCCCAGATACGCAGTATTTT. Full variable domain (missing parts from reference TRBV7-8 and TRBJ2-3): GAGVSQSPRYKVAKRGQDVALRCDPISGHVSLFWYQQALGQGPEFLTYFQNEAQLDKSGLPSDRFFAERPEGSVSTLKIQRTQQEDSAVYLCASSRTSPDTQYFGPGTRLTVL.

This clonotype has more than one count but fewer than ten. The genes are TRBV4-3 and TRBJ1-1, with 11 bases aligning to TRBD1. The CDR3 is 15 residues long. Trimming removed 4 bases from V and 5 bases from J; junction bases left unmatched: 6. From germline, CDR1 is LGHNA and CDR2 YSLEER. This CDR3 is CASSPGTGGRTEAFF. In DNA, the CDR3 is TGCGCCAGCAGCCCCGGGACAGGGGGTCGGACTGAAGCTTTCTTT.

The genes are TRBV14 and TRBJ1-3; D is unclear. Trimming removed 2 bases from V and 0 bases from J, with 11 bases in between. The germline V gene has CDR1 SGHDN and CDR2 FVKESK. This CDR3 is 16 amino acids long. Here the CDR3 reads CASSQIGHSSGNTIYF. The CDR3 nucleotides are TGTGCCAGCAGCCAAATAGGCCACAGCTCTGGAAACACCATATATTTT.

J is TRBJ2-1 and V is TRBV28; D possibly matches TRBD1 or TRBD2 (5 bases each). Germline V gene sequence: CDR1 MDHEN, CDR2 SYDVKM. The germline V and J ends were trimmed by 4 bases and 0 bases, with 16 bases remaining between them. This CDR3 comprises 17 residues. The CDR3 loop is CASSSPWDPSSYNEQFF. CDR3 DNA: TGTGCCAGCAGTTCCCCTTGGGACCCGAGCTCCTACAATGAGCAGTTCTTC.

This clonotype was counted only a few times. The gene calls are TRBV7-2 and TRBJ2-1; TRBD2 agrees at 11 bases. The germline V gene has CDR1 SGHTA and CDR2 FQGNSA. V shed 5 bases and J 5 bases; nucleotides not matched to a gene: 5. This CDR3 comprises 15 residues. The CDR3 bases are TGTGCCAGCAGCACCGTAGCGGGAGGGAACAATGAGCAGTTCTTC. Translated: CASSTVAGGNNEQFF.

There are a few counts of this clonotype. The V call is TRBV15, the J call TRBJ2-3; D is ambiguous. The CDR3 is 13 residues long. The V gene's germline CDR1 is LNHNV and CDR2 YYDKDF (reference sequence). V lost 6 bases, J lost 11 bases, and 18 bases lay in between. CDR3 DNA: TGTGCCACCAGTCCCAACCTCCCCTCGGAGCAGTATTTT. Translating it yields CATSPNLPSEQYF.

J is TRBJ2-1 and V is TRBV5-6; D not resolved. V was clipped by 0 bases and J by 0 bases, with 13 bases between them. Germline values: CDR1 SGHDT, CDR2 YYEEEE. CDR3 length equals 17 residues. Here the CDR3 reads CASSLGWGTSSYNEQFF. The CDR3 region has the DNA TGTGCCAGCAGCTTGGGCTGGGGAACGAGCTCCTACAATGAGCAGTTCTTC.

V and J are TRBV7-2 and TRBJ1-1, with 9 positions matching TRBD1. V was pared by 5 bases and J by 4 bases, with 8 bases of the junction left unmatched. The germline V gene encodes CDR1 SGHTA and CDR2 FQGNSA. This CDR3 has 15 residues. The CDR3 is CASSPTTGGLTEAFF. CDR3 coding DNA: TGTGCCAGCAGCCCTACGACAGGGGGGCTCACTGAAGCTTTCTTT.

The chain carries TRBV6-1 and TRBJ2-3, with 8 nucleotides matching TRBD2. The CDR3 totals 16 residues. Germline loops: CDR1 MNHNS, CDR2 SASEGT. The V segment lost 5 bases and the J segment 2 bases; nucleotides outside the gene matches: 9. DNA for the CDR3: TGTGCCAGCAGTCCAGGGGACGGGAGGGCCACAGATACGCAGTATTTT. It translates to CASSPGDGRATDTQYF.

This chain uses TRBV12-3 or TRBV12-4 with TRBJ1-5; unclear D gene. This CDR3 comprises 13 residues. V dropped 5 bases and J dropped 0 bases, with 5 bases sitting between them. CDR3 nucleotide sequence: TGTGCCAGCAGTACCCATAGCAATCAGCCCCAGCATTTT. Translation: CASSTHSNQPQHF.

This clonotype was seen only a few times. The CDR3 protein is CASSLGTGPTITQFF. CDR3 bases: TGTGCCAGCAGTTTGGGAACAGGCCCGACTATAACGCAGTTCTTC. The chain carries TRBV12-3 or TRBV12-4 and TRBJ2-1; either TRBD1 or TRBD2 may supply D (5 bases each). The length of the CDR3 is 15 residues. The V and J ends lost 3 bases and 12 bases respectively, with 21 bases between them.

This clonotype occurred a few times. This sequence joins TRBV10-3 and TRBJ2-1, with D uncertain. The germline gives CDR1 ENHRY, CDR2 SYGVKD. The CDR3 length is 16 residues. The V end lost 4 bases, the J end lost 6 bases, and 19 bases lay between the germline ends. CDR3 sequence: CAISVSQSPGFNEQFF. The DNA for the CDR3 is TGTGCCATCAGTGTGTCCCAATCTCCAGGTTTCAATGAGCAGTTCTTC.

The CDR3 loop reads CASRDSGTGRHQPQHF. Written as DNA, the CDR3 is TGTGCCAGTAGGGATTCGGGGACCGGGCGACATCAGCCCCAGCATTTT. The genes are TRBV19 and TRBJ1-5, with a weak D call TRBD1 (5 bases). Germline CDR1 and CDR2: LNHDA and SQIVND (reference sequence). Trimming took 6 bases from V and 5 from J, leaving 20 bases between them. The CDR3 extends over 16 amino acids.

This clonotype was found a few times. The chain employs TRBV27 and TRBJ2-1, with TRBD1 matching over 11 bases. With 4 bases clipped from V and 7 bases from J, the junction kept 6 bases outside the gene matches. CDR3 length: 15 amino acids. The germline CDR1 and CDR2 sequences are MNHEY and SMNVEV (reference sequence). The CDR3 DNA reads TGTGCCAGCAGTTCGGGACAGGGGGTGCCGAATGAGCAGTTCTTC. Protein sequence: CASSSGQGVPNEQFF.

This clonotype has just a few counts. The genes are TRBV7-9 and TRBJ2-1; tentatively, D is TRBD1 (5 bases). V was trimmed by 4 bases and J by 9 bases, leaving 7 bases between them. The CDR3 is made up of 11 amino acids. Germline loops: CDR1 SEHNR, CDR2 FQNEAQ (reference sequence). The CDR3 region is CASSWGAEQFF. The CDR3 DNA reads TGTGCCAGCAGCTGGGGCGCTGAGCAGTTCTTC.